This TCR beta chain was sequenced for a study of blood T cell repertoires in COVID-19. Study context: Researchers got acute and convalescent COVID-19 samples from the United States, Italy and Spain. From T cells, B-cell-depleted T cells, or PBMCs came the material, which was cDNA or gDNA.

The junction had 2 bases not matched to a gene; V was cut back by 6 bases and J by 3 bases. Looked up from germline, CDR1 is ENHRY and CDR2 is SYGVKD. The CDR3 totals 14 residues. The cohort comprised adults aged about 18 to 100 years residing in under 25 US areas. In the original workflow: Reference gene primer amplification gave estimated nucleated cell counts. The method was immunoSEQ multiplex PCR; TCRdb's version includes in-frame clones alone and lacks a portion of them. V and J calls and clone size follow that table, whereas D and trimming were derived from the DNA. The sample has about 190,000 clones, 75% to 85% seen once.

What was sequenced was PBMCs or T cells enriched from blood (not recorded which). This sequence was found in a woman aged 45-65 years with acute COVID-19. The J gene is TRBJ1-4, the V gene TRBV10-3; 9 bases line up with TRBD1. The CDR3 DNA is TGTGCCATCAGAAGACAGGGGGCTAATGAAAAACTGTTTTTT. Its protein product is CAIRRQGANEKLFF.